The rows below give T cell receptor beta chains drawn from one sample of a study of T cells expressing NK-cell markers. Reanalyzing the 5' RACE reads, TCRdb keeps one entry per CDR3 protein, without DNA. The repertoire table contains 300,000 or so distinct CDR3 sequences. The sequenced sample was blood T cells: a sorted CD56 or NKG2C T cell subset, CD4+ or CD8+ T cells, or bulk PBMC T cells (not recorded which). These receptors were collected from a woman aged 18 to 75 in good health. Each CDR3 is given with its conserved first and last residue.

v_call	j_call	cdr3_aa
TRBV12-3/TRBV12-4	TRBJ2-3	CASSPRTDTQYF
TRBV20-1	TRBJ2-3	CSASPLWERGAGTDTQYF
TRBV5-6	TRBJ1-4	CASSWGINEKLFF
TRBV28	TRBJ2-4	CASSLSVRGAKNIQYF
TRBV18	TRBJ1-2	CASSSQGVYGYTF
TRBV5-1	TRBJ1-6	CASSEGQGHPPLHF
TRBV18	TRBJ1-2	CASSPVETGVYGYTF
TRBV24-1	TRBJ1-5	CATGQGGNQPQHF
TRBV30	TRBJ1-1	CAWSVFGLIGGSRGTEAFF
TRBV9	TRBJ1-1	CASSRGQGTTEAFF
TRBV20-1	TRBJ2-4	CSASGLAGERNIQYF
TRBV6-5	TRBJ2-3	CASSYSGGTDTQYF
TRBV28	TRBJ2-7	CASRLFYEQYF
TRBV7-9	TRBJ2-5	CASSARDLRETQYF
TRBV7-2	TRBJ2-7	CASSSKGYEQYF
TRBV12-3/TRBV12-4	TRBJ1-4	CASSRQGAVAEKLFF
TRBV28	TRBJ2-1	CASSHGTIGAEDEQFF
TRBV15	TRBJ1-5	CATSRAGVSNQPQHF
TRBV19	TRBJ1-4	CASTGGQANEKLFF
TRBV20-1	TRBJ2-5	CSATSGGIPSGETQYF
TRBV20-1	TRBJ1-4	CSARDQRGTNEKLFF
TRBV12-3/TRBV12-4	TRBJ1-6	CASRARDSYNSPLHF
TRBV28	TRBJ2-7	CASSPAGNRYEQYF
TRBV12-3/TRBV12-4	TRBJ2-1	CASSLGTQDIKFF
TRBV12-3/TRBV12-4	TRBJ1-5	CASSTTGGGGQPQHF
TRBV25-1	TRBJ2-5	CASSGHRGLPETQYF
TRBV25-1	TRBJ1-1	CASSDSGQMNTEAFF
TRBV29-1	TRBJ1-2	CSVEARTGFVYTF
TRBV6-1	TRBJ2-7	CASSLLAGGPSEQYF
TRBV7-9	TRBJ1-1	CASSLEAGKTEAFF
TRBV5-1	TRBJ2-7	CASTPVAGAYEQYF
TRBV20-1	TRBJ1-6	CSAREVSAGNNSPLHF
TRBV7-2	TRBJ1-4	CASSPNGLGSEKLFF
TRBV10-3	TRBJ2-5	CAIGGLLLQETQYF
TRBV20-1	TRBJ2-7	CSASTSGNYEQYF
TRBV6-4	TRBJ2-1	CASSFAGGGYNEQFF
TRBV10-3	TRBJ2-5	CAISAGHQETQYF
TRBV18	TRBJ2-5	CASSPPSGQETQYF
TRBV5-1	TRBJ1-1	CASRAGQPGEAEAFF
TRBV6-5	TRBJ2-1	CASSLGGGSGRGRNEQFF
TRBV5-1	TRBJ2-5	CASSIPGGGETQYF
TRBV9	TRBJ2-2	CASSVVSSGRQNTGELFF
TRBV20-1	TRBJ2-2	CSARVPQGGGELFF
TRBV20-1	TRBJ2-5	CSARGPGYKETQYF
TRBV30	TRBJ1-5	CAWSPGQGVNQPQHF
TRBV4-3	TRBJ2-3	CASSQDFRAGRGDTQYF
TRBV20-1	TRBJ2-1	CSARSGRAWDEQFF
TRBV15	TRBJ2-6	CATSRDTPGSSGANVLTF